The 21 T cell receptor beta chains below were found in one sample sequenced in a study of CD8+CD57+ T cells in acquired aplastic anemia. CDR3 and TCR beta VDJ profiling relied on a genomic DNA template. One entry per CDR3 protein results from TCRdb running MiXCR on the reads. This table has under 200,000 distinct CDR3 sequences, roughly 48% appearing once. Sequenced patients had shown CD8+CD57+ cell expansion by flow cytometry. What was sequenced was sorted CD4+, CD8+, or CD8+CD57+ T cells (not recorded which) from PBMCs. The receptors were gathered from a human donor with aplastic anemia.

V is TRBV11-2 and J is TRBJ2-5, with TRBD2 matching over 8 bases. This CDR3 has 15 amino acids. V was pared by 9 bases and J by 5 bases, with 14 bases of the junction left unmatched. The V gene's germline CDR1 is SGHAT and CDR2 FQNNGV. For the CDR3, the DNA is TGTGCCAGTAGACGGACTAGCCCAGTGGGGGAGACCCAGTACTTC. Translating it yields CASRRTSPVGETQYF.

This clonotype was seen repeatedly, ten times or more. CDR3 protein: CASSTGRTYEQYF. CDR3 in DNA: TGTGCCAGCAGTACGGGGCGAACCTACGAGCAGTACTTC. The chain has TRBV6-1 and TRBJ2-7; either TRBD1 or TRBD2 may supply D (5 bases each). In germline, CDR1 is MNHNS, CDR2 SASEGT. This CDR3 spans 13 amino acids. V lost 5 bases, J lost 2 bases, and 10 bases lay in between.

The count of this clonotype is one. This chain joins TRBV29-1 and TRBJ2-7, with 10 bases identical to TRBD1. V gave up 3 bases and J gave up 3 bases; unmatched junction bases: 5. Germline CDR1 is SQVTM and CDR2 is ANQGSEA. The CDR3 contains 14 residues. The CDR3 nucleotides read TGCAGCGTTGACCCCAGGACAGGGGGCTACGAGCAGTACTTC. Amino acids: CSVDPRTGGYEQYF.

The rearrangement links TRBV10-3 to TRBJ1-2; perhaps TRBD1 as D (6 bases). Looked up from germline, CDR1 is ENHRY and CDR2 is SYGVKD. The V gene lost 5 bases and the J gene lost 4 bases, with 11 bases spanning the gap. This CDR3 has 13 residues. CDR3 nucleotides: TGTGCCATCAGTCAGGACAGTTCCTATGGCTACACCTTC. Translated, it gives CAISQDSSYGYTF.

The chain is built from TRBV13 and TRBJ1-2; the match to TRBD1 covers 7 bases. The trim removed 5 bases at V and 0 bases at J, leaving 12 bases unmatched. Per germline, CDR1 PRHDT and CDR2 FYEKMQ (reference sequence). The CDR3 covers 17 residues. The CDR3 loop is CASSHRDRGIANYGYTF. The CDR3, as DNA: TGTGCCAGCAGCCACCGGGACAGAGGGATAGCTAACTATGGCTACACCTTC.

This rearrangement joins TRBV13 to TRBJ1-1; D unclear. The V gene lost 0 bases and the J gene lost 6 bases, with 8 bases spanning the gap. This CDR3 has 13 residues. The germline V gene encodes CDR1 PRHDT and CDR2 FYEKMQ (reference sequence). The CDR3 DNA sequence: TGTGCCAGCAGCTTAGGGGGCCCCGCTGAAGCTTTCTTT. Protein: CASSLGGPAEAFF.

The chain combines TRBV24-1 with TRBJ2-1; 16 nucleotides agree with TRBD2. Per germline, CDR1 KGHDR and CDR2 SFDVKD. The CDR3 is 16 residues long. V trimming: 5 bases; J trimming: 7 bases; junction bases outside the gene matches: 4. In DNA form, the CDR3 reads TGTGCCACCAGTGCGGGACTAGCGGGAGGGGGGAATGAGCAGTTCTTC. As protein: CATSAGLAGGGNEQFF.

The count of this clonotype is one. The gene calls are TRBV25-1 and TRBJ1-6; a weak D match, TRBD1 (5 bases). Per the germline V gene, CDR1 is MGHDK and CDR2 is SYGVNS. Trimming removed 6 bases at V and 4 bases at J, with 10 bases between. The CDR3 is 14 amino acids. CDR3 sequence (DNA): TGTGCCAGCAGAGGGGATCTTTATAATTCACCCCTCCACTTT. Translated: CASRGDLYNSPLHF.

This chain joins TRBV19 and TRBJ1-1, with a weak D call TRBD1 (6 bases). The germline CDR1 and CDR2 sequences are LNHDA and SQIVND (reference sequence). CDR3 length equals 13 residues. CDR3 coding DNA: TGTGCTAGGGGGTGGGGTGAGAACACTGAAGCTTTCTTT. This sequence encodes CARGWGENTEAFF.

This clonotype was observed many times. DNA of the CDR3: TGTGCCAGCAGCTTTATGACAGGCCCCCTCCAGGACGAGCAGTACTTC. Its translation is CASSFMTGPLQDEQYF. This chain links TRBV11-2 with TRBJ2-7; maybe TRBD1 (6 bases). The germline V gene has CDR1 SGHAT and CDR2 FQNNGV. Trimming left V 3 bases short and J 5 bases short, with 20 bases between. The CDR3 runs 16 residues.

The rearrangement uses TRBV11-2 and TRBJ2-1; 10 bases fit TRBD2. The V gene's germline CDR1 is SGHAT and CDR2 FQNNGV. With V trimmed by 2 bases and J by 6 bases, 7 bases remained unmatched. The CDR3 length is 16 residues. The CDR3 region has the DNA TGTGCCAGCAGCTTAAGCCTAGCGGGAGAGTGCAATGAGCAGTTCTTC. Translation gives CASSLSLAGECNEQFF. The full variable domain, its missing parts supplied by reference TRBV11-2 and TRBJ2-1, is EAGVAQSPRYKIIEKRQSVAFWCNPISGHATLYWYQQILGQGPKLLIQFQNNGVVDDSQLPKDRFSAERLKGVDSTLKIQPAKLEDSAVYLCASSLSLAGECNEQFFGPGTRLTVL.

This chain uses TRBV9 with TRBJ2-7; tentatively, D is TRBD2 (6 bases). The germline V gene has CDR1 SGDLS and CDR2 YYNGEE. The V and J ends lost 0 bases and 6 bases respectively, with 7 bases between them. This CDR3 has 12 amino acids. As DNA, the CDR3 is TGTGCCAGCAGCGTAGGGAGGGGCGAGCAGTACTTC. This gives the protein CASSVGRGEQYF.

The rearrangement joins TRBV19 to TRBJ1-2, with TRBD1 matching over 7 bases. V gave up 11 bases and J gave up 8 bases; unmatched junction bases: 11. Looked up from germline, CDR1 is LNHDA and CDR2 is SQIVND (reference sequence). The CDR3 runs to 12 residues. The CDR3 region is CAARDSPLGYTF. The DNA of the CDR3 is TGTGCCGCCCGGGACAGTCCCTTAGGCTACACCTTC.

The CDR3 DNA reads TGCGCCAGCAGCCTTCGTAACGGGTTGAACATTCAGTACTTC. It encodes CASSLRNGLNIQYF. The V and J genes are TRBV4-3 and TRBJ2-4; D not certain. CDR1 LGHNA and CDR2 YSLEER come from the germline V gene. CDR3 size: 14 residues. V was shortened by 4 bases and J by 7 bases, with 14 bases between the two germline ends.

The rearrangement links TRBV29-1 to TRBJ1-2; TRBD1 might be the D (5 bases). The germline V gene encodes CDR1 SQVTM and CDR2 ANQGSEA. The CDR3 is 12 residues long. V was clipped by 3 bases and J by 5 bases, with 10 bases between them. CDR3 sequence: CSVDKGKYGYTF. The CDR3 DNA reads TGCAGCGTTGACAAGGGGAAGTATGGCTACACCTTC.

In its sample, this clonotype was seen a few times. A read error may be the cause here, since a much bigger clone is one base away. The V and J genes are TRBV9 and TRBJ2-7; D perhaps matches TRBD1 (5 bases). The CDR3 consists of 14 residues. V was trimmed by 5 bases and J by 2 bases, leaving 14 bases between them. Per germline, CDR1 SGDLS and CDR2 YYNGEE. In DNA, the CDR3 is TGTGCCAGCAGTCGCGTAGTGGACACCTACGAGCAGTACTTC. It encodes CASSRVVDTYEQYF.

A single count supports this clonotype. The genes are TRBV20-1 and TRBJ1-6, with 7 bases identical to TRBD1. J lost 9 bases, V lost 3 bases, and 8 bases had no gene match. The CDR3 contains 14 residues. Germline CDR1 DFQATT, CDR2 SNEGSKA (reference sequence). CDR3 region: CSASREGAFSPLHF. Here the CDR3 DNA reads TGCAGTGCTAGCAGAGAGGGGGCTTTTTCACCCCTCCACTTT.

This clonotype was recorded many times. This chain links TRBV6-4 with TRBJ1-2; D might be TRBD1 (5 bases). In germline, CDR1 is MRHNA, CDR2 SNTAGT. This CDR3 is 12 amino acids long. V lost 2 bases and J 6 bases, leaving 7 bases between the germline ends. Here the CDR3 reads CASSDPTDGYTF. CDR3 in DNA: TGTGCCAGCAGTGACCCGACAGATGGCTACACCTTC.

This chain joins TRBV7-8 and TRBJ1-2; possibly TRBD1 for D (5 bases). With 0 bases removed from V and 11 bases from J, the gap between germline ends came to 10 bases. The CDR3 has 12 amino acids. Germline CDR1 is SGHVS and CDR2 is FQNEAQ. In nucleotides, the CDR3 is TGTGCCAGCAGCTTAGCGGGGGTTGTATACACCTTC. This encodes CASSLAGVVYTF.

This clonotype was observed at least ten times. This rearrangement joins TRBV5-6 to TRBJ2-7; 8 nucleotides match TRBD1. Trimming removed 4 bases from V and 6 bases from J; junction bases left unmatched: 9. Per germline, CDR1 SGHDT and CDR2 YYEEEE. The CDR3 spans 14 residues. DNA for the CDR3: TGTGCCAGCAGCCAATGGACAGGGATCGCCGAGCAGTACTTC. Translated, it gives CASSQWTGIAEQYF.

A single count supports this clonotype. V and J are TRBV20-1 and TRBJ2-7, with 8 bases matching TRBD1. Germline lookup yields CDR1 DFQATT and CDR2 SNEGSKA (reference sequence). The CDR3 covers 14 residues. The V and J ends lost 2 bases and 5 bases, in that order; junction bases with no gene match: 8. CDR3 coding DNA: TGCAGTGCTAGAACTTTGGACAGGGTGGACGAGCAGTACTTC. Translation: CSARTLDRVDEQYF.